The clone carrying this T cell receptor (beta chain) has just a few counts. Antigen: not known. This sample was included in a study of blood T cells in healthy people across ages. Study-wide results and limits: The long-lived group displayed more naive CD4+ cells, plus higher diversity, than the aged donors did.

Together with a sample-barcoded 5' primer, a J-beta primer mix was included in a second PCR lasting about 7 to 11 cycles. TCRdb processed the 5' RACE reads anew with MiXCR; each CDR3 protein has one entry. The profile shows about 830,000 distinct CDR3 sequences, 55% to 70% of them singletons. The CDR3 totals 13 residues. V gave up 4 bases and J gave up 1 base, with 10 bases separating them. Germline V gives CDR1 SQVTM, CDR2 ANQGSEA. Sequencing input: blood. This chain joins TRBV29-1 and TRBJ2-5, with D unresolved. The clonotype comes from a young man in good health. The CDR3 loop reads CSVARRPQETQYF. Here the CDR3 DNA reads TGCAGCGTTGCTCGGCGGCCCCAAGAGACCCAGTACTTC. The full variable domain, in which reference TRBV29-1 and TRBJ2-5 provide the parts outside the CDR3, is SAVISQKPSRDICQRGTSLTIQCQVDSQVTMMFWYRQQPGQSLTLIATANQGSEATYESGFVIDKFPISRPNLTFSTLTVSNMSPEDSSIYLCSVARRPQETQYFGPGTRLLVL.